This entry lists 14 T cell receptor beta chains sequenced from one sample in a study of fetal regulatory T cell absence and autoimmunity. Repertoires were generated with immunoSEQ multiplex PCR, while TCRdb's copy carries only in-frame clones and drops some. Of about 50,000 clones listed, approximately 80% are singletons. Sequencing used cord blood. These TCRs come from a newborn boy with IPEX syndrome.

The rearrangement links TRBV5-1 to TRBJ1-2, with TRBD1 identical over 8 bases. The CDR3 totals 13 residues. Trimming cost V 4 bases and J 6 bases; bases outside gene matches: 5. Looked up from germline, CDR1 is SGHRS and CDR2 is YFSETQ. CDR3 nucleotide sequence: TGCGCCAGCAGCCGACAGGGGAGAAATGGCTACACCTTC. Encoded protein: CASSRQGRNGYTF. Complete variable domain (other parts from reference TRBV5-1 and TRBJ1-2): KAGVTQTPRYLIKTRGQQVTLSCSPISGHRSVSWYQQTPGQGLQFLFEYFSETQRNKGNFPGRFSGRQFSNSRSEMNVSTLELGDSALYLCASSRQGRNGYTFGSGTRLTVV.

J is TRBJ2-1 and V is TRBV12-5, with D perhaps matching TRBD2 (6 bases). This CDR3 spans 16 amino acids. Between the trimmed V and J ends, which lost 0 bases and 6 bases, there was a span of 15 bases. The germline gives CDR1 LGHNT, CDR2 FRNRAP. CDR3 sequence reads: CASGLVLATTFNEQFF. The DNA for the CDR3 is TGTGCTAGTGGTTTGGTACTAGCTACTACCTTCAATGAGCAGTTCTTC.

This chain uses TRBV19 with TRBJ1-4; D is unclear. This CDR3 has 15 amino acids. Trimming removed 3 bases at V and 0 bases at J, with 8 bases between. Germline V lookup: CDR1 LNHDA, CDR2 SQIVND (reference sequence). Here the CDR3 reads CASSIVTATNEKLFF. Here the CDR3 DNA reads TGTGCCAGTAGTATTGTCACTGCAACTAATGAAAAACTGTTTTTT.

J is TRBJ2-1 and V is TRBV6-6; D is ambiguous. Trimming stripped 2 bases from V and 7 bases from J, with 0 bases between. This CDR3 is 10 amino acids long. Germline assignment: CDR1 MNHNY and CDR2 SVGAGI (reference sequence). The CDR3 DNA reads as TGTGCCAGCAGTTACAATGAGCAGTTCTTC. Its protein is CASSYNEQFF.

The chain links TRBV27 to TRBJ1-1; D is unresolved. The V end was cut by 8 bases, the J end by 0 bases, with 13 bases between. Germline V CDR1 and CDR2: MNHEY, SMNVEV (reference sequence). This CDR3 contains 14 residues. The CDR3 loop is CASASWEMNTEAFF. The CDR3 nucleotides are TGTGCCAGCGCTTCTTGGGAAATGAACACTGAAGCTTTCTTT.

The chain recombines TRBV6-4 with TRBJ2-1; no clear D gene. Germline CDR1 MRHNA, CDR2 SNTAGT. V lost 0 bases to trimming and J lost 5 bases, with 2 bases between them. This CDR3 contains 12 residues. Here the CDR3 reads CASSDSDNEQFF. The DNA for the CDR3 is TGTGCCAGCAGTGACTCGGACAATGAGCAGTTCTTC.

Only a few counts were recorded for this clone. The chain combines TRBV5-4 with TRBJ1-5; D remains ambiguous. CDR1 and CDR2 (germline): SGHNT, YYREEE (reference sequence). There are 15 residues in the CDR3. V was pared by 2 bases and J by 4 bases, with 13 bases between. The CDR3 sequence: CASSFDSDPNQPQHF. CDR3 sequence (DNA): TGTGCCAGCAGCTTTGACTCAGACCCAAATCAGCCCCAGCATTTT.

The V call is TRBV7-9, the J call TRBJ2-1, with TRBD2 matching over 10 bases. The CDR3 totals 15 residues. J was trimmed by 7 bases and V by 5 bases; bases with no gene match: 8. In germline, CDR1 is SEHNR, CDR2 FQNEAQ (reference sequence). The CDR3 DNA reads TGTGCCAGCAGCCGTCTAGCGGGAGTTGATAATGAGCAGTTCTTC. As protein: CASSRLAGVDNEQFF.

The rearrangement uses TRBV6-1 and TRBJ1-1; D gene ambiguous. CDR1 and CDR2 from the germline V gene are MNHNS and SASEGT. V lost 6 bases to trimming and J lost 3 bases, with 5 bases between them. CDR3 length equals 11 residues. CDR3 loop: CASRQYTEAFF. Here the CDR3 DNA reads TGTGCCAGCAGACAGTACACTGAAGCTTTCTTT.

This chain uses TRBV9 with TRBJ2-3, with 9 bases identical to TRBD2. Losses at the gene ends were 1 base for V and 2 bases for J; bases not matched to a gene: 2. This CDR3 spans 15 amino acids. CDR1 and CDR2 (germline): SGDLS, YYNGEE. Written as DNA, the CDR3 is TGTGCCAGCAGCGTACTAGCGGGGAACACAGATACGCAGTATTTT. It codes for CASSVLAGNTDTQYF.

Only one count was recorded for this clone. The chain is built from TRBV5-4 and TRBJ2-1; 9 bases align to TRBD2. The length of the CDR3 is 15 residues. Germline V CDR1 and CDR2: SGHNT, YYREEE (reference sequence). J lost 8 bases, V lost 0 bases, and 6 bases had no gene match. DNA for the CDR3: TGTGCCAGCAGCTTGGAGCGGGGGGTGTATTATGAGCAGTTCTTC. This codes for CASSLERGVYYEQFF.

The chain joins TRBV7-2 to TRBJ2-1; 10 bases map to TRBD2. Looked up from germline, CDR1 is SGHTA and CDR2 is FQGNSA. With 8 bases clipped from V and 1 base from J, the junction kept 2 bases outside the gene matches. The CDR3 contains 14 residues. CDR3 region: CASEGLASYNEQFF. The CDR3 bases are TGTGCCAGCGAGGGACTAGCGTCCTACAATGAGCAGTTCTTC.

This clone has only one observation. V gene TRBV15 combines with J gene TRBJ2-1, with 14 bases lining up with TRBD2. In germline, CDR1 is LNHNV, CDR2 YYDKDF (reference sequence). The V and J ends lost 5 bases and 15 bases, in that order; junction bases with no gene match: 15. The length of the CDR3 is 16 residues. Here the CDR3 DNA reads TGTGCCACCAGCTCTCGACTAGCGGGGGGGGCGTTGACTCCGTTCTTC. Encoded protein: CATSSRLAGGALTPFF.

The chain links TRBV15 to TRBJ1-5; 8 positions match TRBD1. CDR3 length: 14 amino acids. The germline CDR1 and CDR2 sequences are LNHNV and YYDKDF (reference sequence). The V segment lost 8 bases and the J segment 4 bases; nucleotides outside the gene matches: 7. CDR3 nucleotides: TGTGCCACCCACAGGGGGAAGGGTAATCAGCCCCAGCATTTT. Its translation: CATHRGKGNQPQHF.